This T cell receptor (beta chain) derives from a study of human T cells and chemical hapten exposure (dated by TCRdb to about 2021). For context, the study as a whole: For sensitization, 2% DPC in acetone was applied to a roughly 2 cm by roughly 2 cm area of upper inner arm skin. Blood was sampled from patients pre-sensitization (week 0) and at 2, 6 and about 24 weeks after DPC sensitization. The libraries were sequenced as a pool, and the TCR yield per sample differed mostly because of small variations in library volumes within the pool. For TCR sequencing, blood came from twenty-nine alopecia patients at anywhere from one to four time points (pre-sensitization, 2, 6 and 24 weeks). Most of the patients in the cohort were female, and the cohort covered alopecia areata with under or over 50% scalp involvement, alopecia totalis and alopecia universalis. The study tracked peripheral blood TCR repertoire changes in vivo during primary and secondary sensitization to the hapten diphenylcyclopropenone (DPC) in alopecia patients. Patients additionally received weekly therapeutic DPC doses to the scalp throughout the approximately 25-week study period. Patch testing on the upper back used Finn chambers containing 0.01% DPC, with scoring done after 6 days according to International Contact Dermatitis Research Group standards. What the authors observed across the whole study: Repeated subsampling changed both the strength of the expansion versus patch-test correlation and the threshold at which the correlation became significant. All patients had alopecia, a presumed autoimmune disease, so their immune response might differ from that of healthy individuals. Expanded TCRs formed significantly more large CDR3 similarity clusters than pre-sensitization or healthy control sets, consistent with antigen-driven responses. A positive correlation was found between the number of PT1 expanded TCRs and patch test score, with significance reached at thresholds 8, 16 and 32 but not 4. No change with DPC sensitization was found in the number of TCRs above 1 in 1000 frequency, and no evidence of global repertoire structure alterations was found.

Sample time point, as interpreted from the label and publication: patch test 2, 6 weeks after DPC sensitization. Taken with the paper, the label for treatment or condition translates to: therapeutic diphenylcyclopropenone sensitization with weekly scalp DPC. At every patch-test visit, the blood draw took place before the patch test was put on. Patients were eligible if aged 18 to 70, diagnosed with alopecia and judged suitable for DPC therapy, and pregnant patients were excluded. Total RNA was extracted from unfractionated whole blood that had been collected in Tempus Blood RNA tubes. A few counts support this clonotype. Its antigen is not yet known. It has no much larger one-base neighbor in the sample; base qualities were not kept. Libraries were prepared through RACE. TCRdb shows the sequencer as NextSeq 500. During library preparation, unique molecular identifiers were attached to individual cDNA molecules so that TCRs could be counted in a quantitative, reproducible way. For every blood RNA sample, sequencing covered both the TCR alpha and TCR beta chains. As for how the authors treated the data: Samples had a median of 95,638 TCRs, with a range from about 20,000 to 690,600. V, J and CDR3 annotation of the TCR reads was performed with the Decombinator software suite. For the PS versus PT1 abundance plots, all samples were subsampled to the same number of TCRs (28,000). Expanded TCRs were defined as absent before sensitization and observed at least eight times at the 2-week time point. TCRdb handled the public reads itself, with Q25 trimming in fastp and clone calling in MiXCR, and kept productive beta chains. Rows are combined by CDR3 protein, so each entry shows the most common genes and DNA. Clone size and V and J calls follow TCRdb, not the original study. Recorded for this sample are a few hundred thousand distinct CDR3 sequences; nearly 6.5% of them occurred a single time. The ten top clones hold around 6.1% of the sample.

The CDR3 spans 19 residues, from the cysteine through the phenylalanine. Just CDR3 DNA is preserved here, 57 bases in frame from base 1. From a lookup of the germline V gene, CDR1 and CDR2 are SGHVS and FNYEAQ. V ends up 1 base short and J 0 bases short, with an unmatched junction base count of 14. The sample here was whole blood, taken in connection with sensitization to the hapten diphenylcyclopropenone (DPC). The source of this sequence is a woman younger than 35 with alopecia areata. Some clones in this sample may be carry-over from other donors' samples. Recombination connected TRBV7-6 to TRBJ1-1, with 7 bases matching TRBD1. The nucleotide sequence reads TGTGCCAGCAGCTTAGATACTAATCCCCAGGGGGGCATGAACACTGAAGCTTTCTTT. The translation is CASSLDTNPQGGMNTEAFF.